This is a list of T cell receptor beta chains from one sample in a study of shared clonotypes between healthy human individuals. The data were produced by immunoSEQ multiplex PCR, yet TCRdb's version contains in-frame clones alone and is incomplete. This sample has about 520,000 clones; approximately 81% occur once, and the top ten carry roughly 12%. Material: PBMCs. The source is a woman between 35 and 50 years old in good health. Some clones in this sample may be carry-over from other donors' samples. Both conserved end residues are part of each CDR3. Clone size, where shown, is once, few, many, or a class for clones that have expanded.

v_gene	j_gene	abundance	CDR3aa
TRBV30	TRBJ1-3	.	CAWRKTASGNTIYF
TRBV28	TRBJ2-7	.	CASSPPGELIDEQYF
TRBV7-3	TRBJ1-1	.	CASSLAGVSTEAFF
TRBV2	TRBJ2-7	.	CASSKDRATYEQYF
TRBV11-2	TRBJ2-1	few	CASSLGGRTYNEQFF
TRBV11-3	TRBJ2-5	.	CASSSGQETQYF
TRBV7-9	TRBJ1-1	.	CASSRTVNTEAFF
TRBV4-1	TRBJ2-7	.	CASSHGGPKDEQYF
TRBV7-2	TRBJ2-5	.	CASSLGSGTSVSSYF
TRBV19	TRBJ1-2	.	CASRRGVNYGYTF
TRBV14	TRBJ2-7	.	CASSQLTRGRYEQYF
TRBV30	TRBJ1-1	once	CAWRNWDRATEAFF
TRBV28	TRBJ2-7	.	CASTPDRTSYEQYF
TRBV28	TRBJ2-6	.	CASNPGSGANVLTF
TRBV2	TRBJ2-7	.	CASSLGRTLDEQYF
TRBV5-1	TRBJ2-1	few	CASRRGIGLAGGRDEQFF
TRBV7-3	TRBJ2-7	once	CASSLDAEAGLPKYF
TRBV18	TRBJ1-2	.	CASSPPPGGSGYGYTF
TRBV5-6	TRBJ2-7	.	CASSLVGEGGSYEQYF
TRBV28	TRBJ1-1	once	CASSFSRGTEAFF
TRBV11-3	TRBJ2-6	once	CASSSGQISGANVLTF
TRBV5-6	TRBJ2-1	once	CASSFGTSGSYNEQFF
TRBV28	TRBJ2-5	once	CASTAGGSHETQYF
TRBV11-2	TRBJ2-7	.	CASSLGPVTSGFEQYF
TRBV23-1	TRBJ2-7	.	CASSQLELAGYCYEQYF
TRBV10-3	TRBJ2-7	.	CAISESASFVSSYEQYF
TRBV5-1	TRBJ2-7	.	CASSLSGTSYEQYF
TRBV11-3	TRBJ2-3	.	CASSLGLVPTDTQYF
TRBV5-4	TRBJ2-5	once	CASSRTEETQYF